These 20 T cell receptor beta chains came from one sample sequenced in a study of T cells in localized non-small cell lung cancer. Using immunoSEQ multiplex PCR, the repertoire was profiled, and TCRdb retains in-frame clones only, with some absent. This table has under 20,000 clones, about nine tenths appearing once. Sequences were derived from peripheral blood, sampled before any cancer treatment. These receptors came from a female donor aged 60 or older with stage III squamous cell lung carcinoma.

The V call is TRBV11-3, the J call TRBJ2-1; no firm D call. Deletions cut 5 bases from V and 6 bases from J, with 14 bases between. The CDR3 is 14 amino acids. In germline, CDR1 is SGHNT, CDR2 YENEEA. The CDR3 spells CASSPGVELNEQFF. CDR3 DNA: TGTGCCAGCAGCCCGGGCGTAGAGCTCAATGAGCAGTTCTTC.

The V and J genes are TRBV29-1 and TRBJ1-1; 9 nucleotides match TRBD1. From germline, CDR1 is SQVTM and CDR2 ANQGSEA. The V and J ends lost 7 bases and 3 bases, in that order; junction bases with no gene match: 9. This CDR3 contains 14 residues. CDR3 region: CSAHGTGLDTEAFF. In nucleotides, the CDR3 is TGCAGCGCCCATGGGACAGGGCTTGACACTGAAGCTTTCTTT.

The rearrangement links TRBV15 to TRBJ1-5; D not certain. From germline, CDR1 is LNHNV and CDR2 YYDKDF (reference sequence). V was pared by 0 bases and J by 7 bases, with 13 bases between. CDR3 length: 15 residues. The CDR3 DNA reads TGTGCCACCAGCAGAGATTTAAGGGTTGGACAGCCCCAGCATTTT. As protein: CATSRDLRVGQPQHF. The entire variable domain, with the rest obtained from reference TRBV15 and TRBJ1-5, is as follows: DAMVIQNPRYQVTQFGKPVTLSCSQTLNHNVMYWYQQKSSQAPKLLFHYYDKDFNNEADTPDNFQSRRPNTSFCFLDIRSPGLGDTAMYLCATSRDLRVGQPQHFGDGTRLSIL.

The gene calls are TRBV2 and TRBJ2-1; 9 nucleotides agree with TRBD2. Trimming at V came to 4 bases and at J to 4 bases, leaving 2 bases not matched to a gene. This CDR3 comprises 14 residues. CDR1 and CDR2 from the germline V gene are SNHLY and FYNNEI. The CDR3 sequence is CASSGLAAYNEQFF. CDR3 nucleotide sequence: TGTGCCAGCAGTGGACTAGCGGCGTACAATGAGCAGTTCTTC.

The rearrangement joins TRBV5-1 to TRBJ1-3; D not resolved. The CDR3 totals 17 residues. V lost 4 bases and J lost 0, with 17 bases in between. The germline gives CDR1 SGHRS, CDR2 YFSETQ. CDR3 amino acids: CASSLFSSRNSGNTIYF. CDR3 coding DNA: TGCGCCAGCAGCCTCTTTTCCAGCAGGAACTCTGGAAACACCATATATTTT.

CDR3: CASSMGGLAGAVETQYF. The CDR3 region has the DNA TGTGCCAGTAGTATGGGGGGACTAGCGGGAGCGGTGGAGACCCAGTACTTC. The rearrangement joins TRBV19 to TRBJ2-5; TRBD2 aligns across 14 bases. CDR3 length equals 17 residues. With 3 bases clipped from V and 5 bases from J, the junction kept 8 bases outside the gene matches. CDR1 is LNHDA, CDR2 SQIVND, per germline (reference sequence).

This chain uses TRBV5-1 with TRBJ1-2; D perhaps matches TRBD1 (6 bases). This CDR3 has 15 residues. Per the germline V gene, CDR1 is SGHRS and CDR2 is YFSETQ. V gave up 4 bases and J gave up 6 bases, with 19 bases separating them. This CDR3 reads CASSQIGQLGDGYTF. For the CDR3, the DNA is TGCGCCAGCAGCCAAATTGGACAGCTTGGGGATGGCTACACCTTC. Complete variable domain (other parts from reference TRBV5-1 and TRBJ1-2): KAGVTQTPRYLIKTRGQQVTLSCSPISGHRSVSWYQQTPGQGLQFLFEYFSETQRNKGNFPGRFSGRQFSNSRSEMNVSTLELGDSALYLCASSQIGQLGDGYTFGSGTRLTVV.

The count of this clone is one. The chain is built from TRBV7-3 and TRBJ2-1; maybe TRBD2 (7 bases). V was pared by 3 bases and J by 0 bases, with 15 bases between. This CDR3 is built from 17 residues. Germline-derived CDR1 and CDR2 are SGHTA and FQGTGA. The chain's CDR3 is CASSFRGAGSSYNEQFF. CDR3 in DNA: TGTGCCAGCAGCTTCCGGGGGGCCGGTAGCTCCTACAATGAGCAGTTCTTC.

The chain employs TRBV15 and TRBJ2-7; D may be TRBD2 (6 bases). CDR3 size: 13 residues. Germline-derived CDR1 and CDR2 are LNHNV and YYDKDF (reference sequence). V lost 5 bases and J lost 5, with 13 bases in between. The CDR3 DNA is TGTGCCACCAGCCGAGGAGGGGAGGACGAGCAGTACTTC. As protein: CATSRGGEDEQYF.

DNA of the CDR3: TGTGCCAGCAGTGAATATGGGGTCGAGCAGTTCTTC. The encoded protein is CASSEYGVEQFF. The chain joins TRBV6-1 to TRBJ2-1, with D uncertain. This CDR3 is 12 amino acids long. The germline CDR1 and CDR2 sequences are MNHNS and SASEGT. V shed 2 bases and J shed 10 bases, with 9 bases lying between them.

For the CDR3, the DNA is TGTGCCAGCAGTGAAAATCGGGGACTCAATCAGCCCCAGCATTTT. As protein: CASSENRGLNQPQHF. The chain links TRBV6-1 to TRBJ1-5, with D perhaps TRBD1 (5 bases). Germline lookup yields CDR1 MNHNS and CDR2 SASEGT. The V and J ends lost 2 bases and 3 bases respectively, with 11 bases between them. CDR3 length: 15 amino acids.

In its sample, this clone was seen once. V usage is TRBV5-8 and J usage is TRBJ1-1, with a possible D match to TRBD1 (5 bases). Germline CDR1 SGHTS, CDR2 YDEGEE. V was trimmed by 6 bases and J by 4 bases, leaving 19 bases between them. The CDR3 has 15 amino acids. The CDR3 protein is CASNARGARGTEAFF. CDR3 sequence (DNA): TGTGCCAGCAACGCTCGGGGAGCTAGGGGCACTGAAGCTTTCTTT.

This clone was counted between two and nine times. The chain links TRBV5-4 to TRBJ2-5; a weak D match, TRBD1 (7 bases). This CDR3 is built from 17 residues. In germline, CDR1 is SGHNT, CDR2 YYREEE (reference sequence). V was trimmed by 3 bases and J by 4 bases, leaving 22 bases between them. The chain's CDR3 is CASSSRGVLQGRETQYF. The CDR3 nucleotides are TGTGCCAGCAGCTCGAGGGGGGTATTACAGGGGCGAGAGACCCAGTACTTC.

The J gene is TRBJ2-7, the V gene TRBV7-8, with 12 bases lining up with TRBD2. The CDR3 is made up of 15 amino acids. Losses at the gene ends were 5 bases for V and 9 bases for J; bases not matched to a gene: 11. From germline, CDR1 is SGHVS and CDR2 FQNEAQ. In DNA, the CDR3 is TGTGCCAGCAGCGAGGATAAGACTAGCGGGAGTTTGCAGTACTTC. Translation gives CASSEDKTSGSLQYF.

The chain carries TRBV11-2 and TRBJ1-1, with 10 bases aligning to TRBD1. J gave up 4 bases and V 0 bases, and 2 bases lay outside the gene matches. CDR3 length: 15 residues. Germline V lookup: CDR1 SGHAT, CDR2 FQNNGV. This chain's CDR3 is CASSLDGTGATEAFF. Written as DNA, the CDR3 is TGTGCCAGCAGCTTAGATGGGACAGGGGCCACTGAAGCTTTCTTT.

The chain carries TRBV18 and TRBJ2-7, with D maybe TRBD1 (6 bases). V lost 3 bases and J lost 5, with 11 bases in between. From germline, CDR1 is KGHSH and CDR2 LQKENI. This CDR3 has 13 residues. The CDR3 region has the DNA TGTGCCAGCTCACCTTCAGGGGTGGACGAGCAGTACTTC. Amino acids: CASSPSGVDEQYF.

This chain uses TRBV2 with TRBJ1-2; D is unresolved. V gave up 2 bases and J gave up 4 bases, with 5 bases separating them. CDR3 length equals 12 residues. Germline assignment: CDR1 SNHLY and CDR2 FYNNEI. The DNA for the CDR3 is TGTGCCAGCAGTGAATCAGTCTATGGCTACACCTTC. This gives the protein CASSESVYGYTF.

V gene TRBV29-1 combines with J gene TRBJ1-5; D is uncertain. V lost 6 bases, J lost 6 bases, and 15 bases lay in between. The CDR3 length is 13 residues. CDR1 and CDR2 (germline): SQVTM, ANQGSEA. In DNA, the CDR3 is TGCAGCGTCACGGACGGGTACGGTCAGCCCCAGCATTTT. Translated, it gives CSVTDGYGQPQHF.

The chain combines TRBV10-3 with TRBJ2-1; no reliable D call. Germline-derived CDR1 and CDR2 are ENHRY and SYGVKD. V was trimmed by 1 base and J by 7 bases, leaving 5 bases between them. This CDR3 region has 12 residues. As DNA, the CDR3 is TGTGCCATCAGTGAGTTTAATAATGAGCAGTTCTTC. It yields the protein CAISEFNNEQFF.

The gene calls are TRBV11-3 and TRBJ2-2, with 7 bases aligning to TRBD1. The V and J ends lost 5 bases and 3 bases, in that order; junction bases with no gene match: 6. This CDR3 contains 15 residues. CDR1 SGHNT and CDR2 YENEEA come from the germline V gene. The CDR3 loop reads CASSHRGRDTGELFF. The CDR3 DNA sequence: TGTGCCAGCAGCCACAGGGGACGGGACACCGGGGAGCTGTTTTTT.